These 31 T cell receptor beta chains share one sample of origin, sequenced in a study of blood T cell repertoires in COVID-19. Using immunoSEQ multiplex PCR, the repertoire was profiled, and TCRdb retains in-frame clones only, with some absent. The data hold roughly 140,000 clones, with around 85% observed a single time. The sample consisted of peripheral blood. Receptors originate from a man in his 70s with acute or convalescent COVID-19.

V gene TRBV9 combines with J gene TRBJ1-5; the D gene is possibly TRBD1 (6 bases). Germline V gives CDR1 SGDLS, CDR2 YYNGEE. This CDR3 comprises 15 residues. V was shortened by 1 base and J by 4 bases, with 12 bases between the two germline ends. The CDR3 loop is CASSVNRVENQPQHF. The CDR3 DNA reads as TGTGCCAGCAGCGTAAACAGGGTAGAGAATCAGCCCCAGCATTTT.

This chain uses TRBV19 with TRBJ1-4; 7 bases agree with TRBD1. CDR1 LNHDA and CDR2 SQIVND come from the germline V gene (reference sequence). This CDR3 comprises 15 residues. Trimming took 5 bases from V and 3 from J; bases not matched to a gene: 6. The CDR3, as DNA: TGTGCCAGTAGTGACACAGGGGCCTCTAATGAAAAACTGTTTTTT. It translates to CASSDTGASNEKLFF.

V usage is TRBV5-6 and J usage is TRBJ2-2, with TRBD1 matching over 7 bases. The germline gives CDR1 SGHDT, CDR2 YYEEEE. The CDR3 runs to 15 residues. The junction had 7 bases not matched to a gene; V was cut back by 4 bases and J by 4 bases. The CDR3 spells CASSMGQIGTGELFF. For the CDR3, the DNA is TGTGCCAGCAGCATGGGACAGATCGGCACCGGGGAGCTGTTTTTT.

This chain joins TRBV12-5 and TRBJ2-7, with 11 nucleotides matching TRBD2. The CDR3 extends over 16 amino acids. The germline V gene has CDR1 LGHNT and CDR2 FRNRAP. J lost 0 bases, V lost 7 bases, and 8 bases had no gene match. CDR3 in DNA: TGTGCTAGTGCCGTAGCGGGAGGGCACAGCTCCTACGAGCAGTACTTC. Amino acid sequence: CASAVAGGHSSYEQYF.

This clone has just one count. CDR3 sequence: CASSIPGMNTEAFF. The CDR3 bases are TGTGCCAGTAGTATCCCAGGGATGAACACTGAAGCTTTCTTT. The genes are TRBV19 and TRBJ1-1; tentatively, D is TRBD1 (5 bases). The V and J ends lost 3 bases and 0 bases respectively, with 8 bases between them. The CDR3 is 14 residues long. Germline V gene data show CDR1 as LNHDA and CDR2 as SQIVND (reference sequence).

The genes are TRBV11-2 and TRBJ2-4, with 7 bases aligning to TRBD1. With V trimmed by 5 bases and J by 4 bases, 5 bases remained unmatched. The germline CDR1 and CDR2 sequences are SGHAT and FQNNGV. CDR3 length equals 14 residues. CDR3: CASSAPGQKNIQYF. CDR3 nucleotide sequence: TGTGCCAGCAGCGCCCCGGGACAGAAAAACATTCAGTACTTC.

J is TRBJ2-7 and V is TRBV6-5; 7 positions match TRBD1. The CDR3 has 14 amino acids. Trimming took 5 bases from V and 0 from J; bases not matched to a gene: 4. Germline V gives CDR1 MNHEY, CDR2 SVGAGI. The CDR3 nucleotides read TGTGCCAGCAGTAAGGACAGGTACTCCTACGAGCAGTACTTC. Encoded protein: CASSKDRYSYEQYF.

The V call is TRBV9, the J call TRBJ1-6; D unresolved. The germline V gene encodes CDR1 SGDLS and CDR2 YYNGEE. The CDR3 contains 13 residues. V was clipped by 2 bases and J by 7 bases, with 7 bases between them. CDR3 coding DNA: TGTGCCAGCAGCGTTGACGGGAATTCACCCCTCCACTTT. Translated, it gives CASSVDGNSPLHF.

The chain uses TRBV6-5 and TRBJ2-7; D unresolved. Trimming cost V 5 bases and J 2 bases, with 7 bases left between them. CDR3 length: 12 residues. In germline, CDR1 is MNHEY, CDR2 SVGAGI. The CDR3 loop reads CASSPTPYEQYF. Written as DNA, the CDR3 is TGTGCCAGCAGTCCTACCCCCTACGAGCAGTACTTC.

The rearrangement links TRBV9 to TRBJ1-4, with 8 bases matching TRBD1. With V trimmed by 4 bases and J by 4 bases, 6 bases remained unmatched. This CDR3 contains 15 residues. Looked up from germline, CDR1 is SGDLS and CDR2 is YYNGEE. The CDR3 protein is CASSFRTGRNEKLFF. Written as DNA, the CDR3 is TGTGCCAGCAGCTTTCGGACAGGGCGTAATGAAAAACTGTTTTTT.

This clone appeared a single time. This sequence joins TRBV3-1 (or the pseudogene TRBV3-2) and TRBJ1-2; possible D gene TRBD1, 5 bases. The CDR3 loop spans 13 amino acids. The germline V gene encodes CDR1 LGHDT and CDR2 YNNKEL (reference sequence). Trimming removed 1 base from V and 5 bases from J, with 8 bases in between. The CDR3 sequence: CASSQGGGYGYTF. CDR3 coding DNA: TGTGCCAGCAGCCAAGGGGGCGGTTATGGCTACACCTTC.

This sequence joins TRBV3-1 (or the pseudogene TRBV3-2) and TRBJ1-2; D might be TRBD1 (5 bases). The CDR3 runs 13 residues. V was pared by 5 bases and J by 5 bases, with 12 bases between. Germline V gene lookup returns CDR1 LGHDT and CDR2 YNNKEL (reference sequence). The CDR3 DNA follows: TGTGCCAGCAGCTCGACGGGGGAGTATGGCTACACCTTC. It is translated as CASSSTGEYGYTF.

The chain is built from TRBV2 and TRBJ2-3; D might be TRBD2 (5 bases). Germline values: CDR1 SNHLY, CDR2 FYNNEI. This CDR3 is built from 14 residues. V was shortened by 2 bases and J by 4 bases, with 10 bases between the two germline ends. In DNA, the CDR3 is TGTGCCAGCAGTGAATGGTCCGGGGCAGATACGCAGTATTTT. This codes for CASSEWSGADTQYF.

The J gene is TRBJ2-1, the V gene TRBV2; 9 nucleotides agree with TRBD1. The junction had 7 bases not matched to a gene; V was cut back by 6 bases and J by 4 bases. The CDR3 is 15 amino acids. Germline V gives CDR1 SNHLY, CDR2 FYNNEI. DNA for the CDR3: TGTGCCAGCAGCACCGGGACAGGGTTATACAATGAGCAGTTCTTC. Translation: CASSTGTGLYNEQFF.

This chain connects TRBV5-1 to TRBJ2-7; 10 bases agree with TRBD1. The junction had 7 bases not matched to a gene; V was cut back by 3 bases and J by 4 bases. The CDR3 runs 15 residues. The germline CDR1 and CDR2 sequences are SGHRS and YFSETQ. The CDR3 nucleotides are TGCGCCAGCAGCTCCACGGGACAGGGGAGGTACGAGCAGTACTTC. Encoded protein: CASSSTGQGRYEQYF.

Points on this clone: Other DNA sequences in this sample translate to the same CDR3. The chain has TRBV25-1 and TRBJ2-7; D gene unclear. There are 11 residues in the CDR3. Germline loops: CDR1 MGHDK, CDR2 SYGVNS. Trimming pared 3 bases from V and 3 bases from J, leaving 3 bases between. CDR3 nucleotide sequence: TGTGCCAGCAGTGACTACTACGAGCAGTACTTC. Encoded protein: CASSDYYEQYF.

V usage is TRBV11-3 and J usage is TRBJ2-1; 10 nucleotides align to TRBD1. CDR1 and CDR2 from the germline V gene are SGHNT and YENEEA. Unmatched junction bases numbered 7, after V lost 4 bases and J lost 7 bases. The CDR3 contains 15 residues. In DNA, the CDR3 is TGTGCCAGCAGCTCCAGTGACAGGGGGCTGAATGAGCAGTTCTTC. Its protein is CASSSSDRGLNEQFF. Looking up the rest from reference TRBV11-3 and TRBJ2-1 gives the full variable domain: EAGVVQSPRYKIIEKKQPVAFWCNPISGHNTLYWYLQNLGQGPELLIRYENEEAVDDSQLPKDRFSAERLKGVDSTLKIQPAELGDSAVYLCASSSSDRGLNEQFFGPGTRLTVL.

V gene TRBV5-1 combines with J gene TRBJ2-3; 12 bases match TRBD2. CDR3 length equals 17 residues. Germline lookup yields CDR1 SGHRS and CDR2 YFSETQ. V lost 4 bases, J lost 1 base, and 7 bases stayed unmatched. CDR3 bases: TGCGCCAGCAGCCCCCGACTAGCGGGAGTGCGCACAGATACGCAGTATTTT. Translated, it gives CASSPRLAGVRTDTQYF.

CDR3 DNA: TGTGCCAGCAGTTTATCCCTCACATCCTACGAGCAGTACTTC. Amino acids: CASSLSLTSYEQYF. The chain uses TRBV27 and TRBJ2-7; D ambiguous. In germline, CDR1 is MNHEY, CDR2 SMNVEV (reference sequence). V was cut by 0 bases and J by 1 base, with 7 bases left in between. The CDR3 totals 14 residues.

The gene calls are TRBV28 and TRBJ1-1, with D possibly matching TRBD1 (6 bases). CDR1 MDHEN and CDR2 SYDVKM come from the germline V gene. The CDR3 totals 14 residues. Trimming cost V 6 bases and J 4 bases, with 15 bases left between them. The DNA for the CDR3 is TGTGCCAGCAGGCAAGGGGCGGGGGCCACTGAAGCTTTCTTT. Amino acids: CASRQGAGATEAFF.

The chain couples TRBV5-5 to TRBJ1-2; D is uncertain. V lost 4 bases to trimming and J lost 1 base, with 17 bases between them. From germline, CDR1 is SGHKS and CDR2 YYEKEE (reference sequence). CDR3 length equals 16 residues. The CDR3 coding sequence is TGTGCCAGCAGCCACCCCCGGGCGGGTATTAACTATGGCTACACCTTC. Protein: CASSHPRAGINYGYTF.

The chain carries TRBV27 and TRBJ1-4; possibly TRBD1 for D (5 bases). Trimming left V 2 bases short and J 6 bases short, with 10 bases between. This CDR3 is built from 14 residues. In germline, CDR1 is MNHEY, CDR2 SMNVEV (reference sequence). The CDR3 coding sequence is TGTGCCAGCAGTTTACAGGGAGGGGATGAAAAACTGTTTTTT. Protein product: CASSLQGGDEKLFF.

This clone was detected only once. CDR3 protein: CASSYYGEQFF. The CDR3 bases are TGTGCCAGCAGTTATTACGGTGAGCAGTTCTTC. This chain joins TRBV6-2 or TRBV6-3 and TRBJ2-1; D remains ambiguous. Germline values: CDR1 MNHEY, CDR2 SVGEGT. V lost 3 bases and J lost 9, with 6 bases in between. There are 11 residues in the CDR3.

J is TRBJ2-7 and V is TRBV14; no reliable D call. CDR1 and CDR2 (germline): SGHDN, FVKESK. CDR3 length: 13 residues. Trimming cost V 3 bases and J 4 bases, with 10 bases left between them. Written as DNA, the CDR3 is TGTGCCAGCAGCCACGGGTCCCTTTACGAGCAGTACTTC. The encoded protein is CASSHGSLYEQYF.

The chain carries TRBV10-3 and TRBJ1-2; the D gene is possibly TRBD1 (5 bases). Germline values: CDR1 ENHRY, CDR2 SYGVKD. The V end lost 0 bases, the J end lost 5 bases, and 13 bases lay between the germline ends. This CDR3 has 15 amino acids. CDR3 in amino acids: CAISESSRAKYGYTF. The CDR3 bases are TGTGCCATCAGTGAGTCATCCAGGGCCAAATATGGCTACACCTTC.

J is TRBJ2-1 and V is TRBV23-1; the match to TRBD1 covers 7 bases. TRBV23-1 is classed as an ORF, of uncertain function. This CDR3 comprises 17 residues. The V gene end was trimmed by 3 bases and the J gene end by 5 bases; junction bases not matched to a gene: 13. CDR3: CASSHSERQGGNNEQFF. The CDR3 region has the DNA TGCGCCAGCAGTCACTCCGAAAGACAGGGTGGAAACAATGAGCAGTTCTTC.

The chain recombines TRBV6-5 with TRBJ2-7, with a weak D call TRBD1 (5 bases). The germline CDR1 and CDR2 sequences are MNHEY and SVGAGI. CDR3 length: 14 amino acids. V was cut by 2 bases and J by 5 bases, with 13 bases left in between. In DNA, the CDR3 is TGTGCCAGCAGTTACAGGGGCCCCGAGGACGAGCAGTACTTC. Translating it yields CASSYRGPEDEQYF.

This clone showed up just once. The chain combines TRBV4-1 with TRBJ2-1; TRBD2 is a possible D gene (5 bases). This CDR3 comprises 16 residues. The ends were cut back, 0 bases at V and 8 bases at J, with 17 bases in the middle. Germline assignment: CDR1 MGHRA and CDR2 YSYEKL. The CDR3 region has the DNA TGCGCCAGCAGCCAAGATCTTACGGGGAGCACCTATGAGCAGTTCTTC. Encoded protein: CASSQDLTGSTYEQFF.

The V and J genes are TRBV7-2 and TRBJ2-5; TRBD2 aligns across 7 bases. V trimming: 2 bases; J trimming: 1 base; junction bases outside the gene matches: 7. CDR1 is SGHTA, CDR2 FQGNSA, per germline. CDR3 length: 16 residues. In DNA form, the CDR3 reads TGTGCCAGCAGCTTAAGGCTAGCGGAAATCCAAGAGACCCAGTACTTC. This gives the protein CASSLRLAEIQETQYF. The full variable domain, in which reference TRBV7-2 and TRBJ2-5 provide the parts outside the CDR3, is GAGVSQSPSNKVTEKGKDVELRCDPISGHTALYWYRQSLGQGLEFLIYFQGNSAPDKSGLPSDRFSAERTGGSVSTLTIQRTQQEDSAVYLCASSLRLAEIQETQYFGPGTRLLVL.

The chain combines TRBV11-3 with TRBJ2-3; D is uncertain. The CDR3 extends over 14 amino acids. V lost 1 base to trimming and J lost 4 bases, with 9 bases between them. Per the germline V gene, CDR1 is SGHNT and CDR2 is YENEEA. The CDR3 DNA is TGTGCCAGCAGCTTAGGTCGGAGTTCAGATACGCAGTATTTT. Its translation is CASSLGRSSDTQYF.

This clone has just a few counts. The chain couples TRBV5-5 to TRBJ1-6; no firm D call. Germline V gene data show CDR1 as SGHKS and CDR2 as YYEKEE (reference sequence). Trimming took 4 bases from V and 6 from J, leaving 8 bases between them. CDR3 length: 13 residues. CDR3: CASSAGSNSPLHF. DNA of the CDR3: TGTGCCAGCAGCGCGGGATCTAATTCACCCCTCCACTTT.